This T cell receptor beta chain emerged from a study of T-cell reconstitution after alpha-beta-depleted transplantation in children. This CDR3 region has 16 residues. This clonotype has a count of ten or more. Antigen specificity is unknown. Preparation of the TCRbeta library was carried out with unique molecular identifiers. TCRdb reanalysed the PCR reads using MiXCR and keeps one entry per CDR3 protein. The sample includes a few thousand distinct CDR3 sequences, more than 20% of them seen just once. Study results and caveats: Several hundred graft clones that had expanded were reportedly the source of alpha-beta T cells about two months after transplant. Recipient T cells and thymic progenitors that survived were the source of the high TCRbeta diversity seen at day 60 in some patients. T-cell counts and diversity at one year post-transplant came mainly from newly produced T cells.

This receptor was obtained from a female patient under 18 who had a stem cell transplant for acute lymphoblastic leukemia, so the T cells may come from the graft donor. The sample consisted of PBMCs, mostly from graft donor cells, taken 60 days after TCRalphabeta/CD19-depleted stem cell transplant. The J gene is TRBJ2-3, the V gene TRBV21-1; the table's D call of TRBD2 was not tested on the DNA. TRBV21-1 represents a pseudogene. The CDR3 DNA is TGTGCCAGCAGCAAAGAGGAGCGGGGCTCCACAGATACGCAGTATTTT. Translating it yields CASSKEERGSTDTQYF.